This entry lists 25 T cell receptor delta chains sequenced from one sample in a study of γδ T cells in repeated Plasmodium falciparum infection. Gammadelta T cells were flow-sorted from PBMC into Vgamma9/Vdelta2+ and Vdelta2-negative populations for bulk analysis. TCRdb re-processed the multiplex PCR reads via CATT. Of some 100,000 delta-chain clones in the sample, about 1.5% were seen once. Sequencing was done on a sample of gamma-delta T cells from blood. These receptors came from a pool of human donors (malaria-infected and uninfected, not separated).

This clone appeared a few times. The protein TCRdb gives is from a much larger clone and does not agree with this DNA's translation at residue 12, likely a read error; the protein shown here comes from the DNA. CDR3 sequence reads: CACDALPTGGYPYTDKLIF. DNA of the CDR3: TGTGCCTGTGACGCGCTCCCAACTGGGGGATACCCCTACACCGATAAACTCATCTTT. The gene calls are TRDV2 and TRDJ1; TRDD3 agrees at 12 bases. Because TCRdb records no J gene, it was assigned here through a match of the DNA to germline. Germline V gene data show CDR1 as GEAIGNYY and CDR2 as EKD. V was pared by 3 bases and J by 0 bases, with 13 bases of the junction left unmatched. This CDR3 is built from 19 residues.

This clone was observed many times. Other DNA sequences in the same sample also yield this CDR3. The chain combines TRDV1 with TRDJ1; TRDD3 agrees at 11 bases. Germline V gives CDR1 TSWWSYY, CDR2 QGS. The J segment lost 7 bases and the V segment lost 2 bases, leaving 30 bases of the junction unmatched. The CDR3 is 23 residues long. Here the CDR3 DNA reads TGTGCTCTTGGGGAATGCCCCTTCCTACACGCCTGTGGTGGGGGATACGCCCCTCCTAAACTCATCTTT. It specifies CALGECPFLHACGGGYAPPKLIF.

This clone showed up many times. The rearrangement links TRDV2 to TRDJ1; the D gene is possibly TRDD2 (5 bases). Deletions cut 3 bases from V and 0 bases from J, with 37 bases between. The V gene's germline CDR1 is GEAIGNYY and CDR2 EKD. CDR3 length equals 23 residues. The CDR3: CACDFLSLSQKRISRRYTDKLIF. As DNA, the CDR3 is TGTGCCTGTGACTTCCTCTCACTTTCCCAGAAGCGGATTTCTCGGCGTTACACCGATAAACTCATCTTT.

Remarks on this clone: This likely stems from a read error, as it lies one base from a far larger clone. Other DNA sequences in the same sample also yield this CDR3. V and J are TRDV1 and TRDJ1; D is possibly TRDD3 (5 bases). TCRdb lists no J gene, so it was determined here by aligning the DNA to germline. Germline V gives CDR1 TSWWSYY, CDR2 QGS. The CDR3 sequence is 17 residues long. The CDR3 DNA reads TGTGCTCTCGGGGAATCAAACTCTGGGATCCTTTCCGATAAACTCATCTTT. Its protein product is CALGESNSGILSDKLIF.

V usage is TRAV29/DV5 and J usage is TRDJ1, with a tentative D call TRDD3 (6 bases). TCRdb gives no J gene; it was assigned here by matching the DNA to germline. The CDR3 loop spans 15 amino acids. CDR1 and CDR2 from the germline V gene are NSMFDY and ISSIKDK. Deletions cut 0 bases from V and 7 bases from J, with 19 bases between. The CDR3 loop is CAASAWPGDPSKLIF. Written as DNA, the CDR3 is TGTGCAGCAAGCGCGTGGCCGGGGGACCCTTCTAAACTCATCTTT.

This clone was counted many times. With a far larger clone one base away, a read error is the likely cause. The sample carries other DNA sequences with the same CDR3. CDR3 bases: TGTGCCTTTAATTGGAGCTGGGGACTTCACCTGTACACCGATAAACTCATCTTT. This codes for CAFNWSWGLHLYTDKLIF. The rearrangement links TRDV3 to TRDJ1, with D perhaps TRDD3 (6 bases). Germline values: CDR1 TVYSNPD, CDR2 GDNSRS (reference sequence). V was trimmed by 1 base and J by 0 bases, leaving 24 bases between them. The length of the CDR3 is 18 residues.

This clone was observed a handful of times. This likely traces to a read error, being one base from a far larger clone. The rearrangement joins TRDV1 to TRDJ1, with D uncertain. Here the J gene came from matching the DNA to germline, since TCRdb omits it. V gave up 0 bases and J gave up 1 base, with 21 bases separating them. CDR3 size: 19 residues. The germline CDR1 and CDR2 sequences are TSWWSYY and QGS. Written as DNA, the CDR3 is TGTGCTCTTGGGGAACTAGTCGGGCGGGGCTCCCCACGCACCGATAAACTCATCTTT. This codes for CALGELVGRGSPRTDKLIF.

About this clone: The protein in TCRdb stems from a much larger clone and differs at residue 15 from this DNA's translation, likely a read error; here the protein is translated from the DNA. V is TRDV1 and J is TRDJ1; TRDD2 might be the D (5 bases). The J gene, absent from TCRdb, was called here by matching the DNA to germline. Germline CDR1 is TSWWSYY and CDR2 is QGS. The CDR3 extends over 19 amino acids. The CDR3 spells CALGASPRSGGALTAKLIF. CDR3 in DNA: TGTGCTCTTGGGGCTAGTCCTAGGAGTGGCGGGGCTCTCACCGCTAAACTCATCTTT.

At least ten counts were recorded for this clone. The chain joins TRDV2 to TRDJ1; the D gene is possibly TRDD3 (5 bases). The length of the CDR3 is 17 residues. The V end lost 7 bases, the J end lost 0 bases, and 23 bases lay between the germline ends. Germline lookup yields CDR1 GEAIGNYY and CDR2 EKD. The CDR3 DNA follows: TGTGCCTGCGCAACTCTAGAGAGTAGGGGGTACACCGATAAACTCATCTTT. Protein sequence: CACATLESRGYTDKLIF.

This clone was picked up many times. The rearrangement links TRDV2 to TRDJ1, with TRDD3 as a possible D gene (6 bases). This CDR3 spans 16 amino acids. V was clipped by 2 bases and J by 3 bases, with 18 bases between them. The germline gives CDR1 GEAIGNYY, CDR2 EKD. The CDR3 bases are TGTGCCTGTGACAGACGGGGGAGATTGGTCTCCGATAAACTCATCTTT. It translates to CACDRRGRLVSDKLIF.

This clone was recorded at least ten times. The V gene is TRDV1, the J gene TRDJ2, with 8 bases matching TRDD3. This CDR3 is 17 amino acids long. V was clipped by 1 base and J by 2 bases; unmatched bases: 6. Germline V gene data show CDR1 as TSWWSYY and CDR2 as QGS. CDR3: CALGERPYWGLTAQLFF. The CDR3 bases are TGTGCTCTTGGGGAACGACCCTACTGGGGGTTGACAGCACAACTCTTCTTT.

As concerns this clone: This DNA's translation differs at residue 15 from TCRdb's protein, which comes from a much larger clone; a read error is likely, and the protein shown is translated from the DNA. This chain links TRAV14/DV4 with TRDJ1, with TRDD3 identical over 10 bases. Assignment of the J gene here rests on matching the DNA to germline, because TCRdb gives none. Germline trimming cut 0 bases from V and 10 bases from J; bases unmatched to any gene: 20. Germline lookup yields CDR1 TSDPSYG and CDR2 QGSYDQQN (reference sequence). CDR3 length: 19 amino acids. The CDR3 loop is CAMREGDSRYWGIPWGLIF. In DNA, the CDR3 is TGTGCAATGAGAGAGGGTGATTCTCGTTACTGGGGGATCCCGTGGGGACTCATCTTT.

There are a few counts of this clone. The protein held in TCRdb is that of a much larger clone and does not match this DNA's translation at residue 5, likely because of a read error; the protein shown is translated from the DNA. The chain is built from TRDV1 and TRDJ1; possibly TRDD2 or TRDD3 for D (5 bases each). Germline V CDR1 and CDR2: TSWWSYY, QGS. CDR3 length equals 16 residues. The V end was cut by 4 bases, the J end by 1 base, with 16 bases between. The CDR3 bases are TGTGCTCTTGGGGTTCCTGGCTGGGTAATCACCGATAAACTCATCTTT. Translated, it gives CALGVPGWVITDKLIF.

This clone showed up just a few times. TCRdb's entry gives the protein of a much larger clone, which mismatches this DNA's translation at residue 5, likely from a read error; the protein reported here is translated from the DNA. The chain couples TRDV1 to TRDJ1; D is ambiguous. Assignment of the J gene here rests on matching the DNA to germline, because TCRdb gives none. Trimming left V 7 bases short and J 0 bases short, with 6 bases between. The CDR3 has 12 amino acids. Germline V lookup: CDR1 TSWWSYY, CDR2 QGS. CDR3 DNA: TGTGCTCTTGCCTTTAACACCGATAAACTCATCTTT. Protein product: CALAFNTDKLIF.

In regard to this clone: The likely explanation is a read error, given a far larger clone one base away. Other DNA variants within this sample encode the same CDR3. The V gene reported is TRDV2; the J gene is uncalled. The length of the CDR3 is 15 residues. Per germline, CDR1 GEAIGNYY and CDR2 EKD. The CDR3 reads CACDPLSPYTDKLIF. The CDR3 DNA sequence: TGTGCCTGTGACCCCTTGTCCCCGTACACCGATAAGCTCATCTTT.

The sample holds a few counts of this clone. TCRdb's listed protein matches a much larger clone and diverges from this DNA's translation at residue 4, likely through a read error; the protein shown comes from the DNA. The chain uses TRDV1 and TRDJ1, with D tentatively TRDD1 (5 bases). The germline gives CDR1 TSWWSYY, CDR2 QGS. CDR3 length: 16 amino acids. CDR3 nucleotides: TGTGCTCTTTGGGAAATGCCCATCCTGTACACCGATAAACTCATCTTT. It codes for CALWEMPILYTDKLIF.

This clone was observed a handful of times. The protein in TCRdb stems from a much larger clone and differs at residue 2 from this DNA's translation, likely a read error; here the protein is translated from the DNA. The chain joins TRDV3 to TRDJ1; 7 bases are a match to TRDD3. Per the germline V gene, CDR1 is TVYSNPD and CDR2 is GDNSRS (reference sequence). This CDR3 is built from 16 residues. CDR3 in DNA: TGTTCCTTTAGCTCGGGGATAATGGGGTACACCGATAAACTCATCTTT. Translation: CSFSSGIMGYTDKLIF.

Worth noting for this clone: This probably arose from a read error, given a far larger clone one base away. The same CDR3 can be traced to other DNA sequences in this sample. The V gene call reads TRDV2; no J gene was called; no check of the table's D call, TRDD3, against the DNA was made. In germline, CDR1 is GEAIGNYY, CDR2 EKD. The CDR3 is made up of 16 amino acids. The CDR3 DNA is TGTGCCTGTGACACCGTGGGGGATACTGAGACCGATAAACTCATCTTC. It yields the protein CACDTVGDTETDKLIF.

This clone has a count of ten or more. In DNA, the CDR3 is TGTGCCTGTGACACCCTAACTGGGGGATACCGGTACACCGATAAACTCATCTTT. Protein sequence: CACDTLTGGYRYTDKLIF. This sequence joins TRDV2 and TRDJ1; 12 nucleotides line up with TRDD3. The V segment lost 0 bases and the J segment 0 bases; nucleotides outside the gene matches: 7. Germline CDR1 GEAIGNYY, CDR2 EKD. The CDR3 extends over 18 amino acids.

Regarding this clone: A far larger clone differs by one base, so this is likely a read error. The same CDR3 can be traced to other DNA sequences in this sample. The J segment was not called; the V segment is TRDV2; no check of the table's D call, TRDD3, against the DNA was made. This CDR3 is built from 15 residues. Germline V gene data show CDR1 as GEAIGNYY and CDR2 as EKD. CDR3 protein: CACDVLGDTTAQLFF. The CDR3 coding sequence is TGTGCCTGTGACGTACTGGGGGATACGACAGCACAGCTCTTCTTT.

This clone has only a few counts. A read error is possible here, since a much larger clone lies one base away. A V gene of TRDV1 was called, but no J gene was assigned; the table's D call, TRDD3, has no DNA check behind it. Germline loops: CDR1 TSWWSYY, CDR2 QGS. The CDR3 contains 23 residues. The CDR3 loop is CALGELGYSSNHRTGDTLDKLIF. The CDR3 region has the DNA TGTGCTCTTGGGGAACTAGGGTATTCCTCAAACCACCGAACGGGGGATACGCTCGATAAGCTCATCTTT.

On this clone itself: A far larger clone is a single base away, which makes a read error likely. The chain is built from TRAV36/DV7 and TRDJ1; TRDD3 agrees at 9 bases. The J gene, not given by TCRdb, was assigned here from a germline match of the nucleotide sequence. This CDR3 contains 21 residues. The trim removed 3 bases at V and 3 bases at J, leaving 27 bases unmatched. The germline CDR1 and CDR2 sequences are VTNFRS and LTSSGIE (reference sequence). For the CDR3, the DNA is TGTGCTGTGGGACCGCATTCCTACTCGACTCGGGGGATACATCTCCCCGATAAACTCATCTTT. Residues: CAVGPHSYSTRGIHLPDKLIF.

Only a few counts were recorded for this clone. The TCRdb record carries a much larger clone's protein, which differs from this DNA's translation at residue 16; a read error is the likely cause, and the protein listed here is the DNA translation. The V gene is TRDV1, the J gene TRDJ1; TRDD3 might be the D (6 bases). The CDR3 contains 21 residues. Trimming took off 2 bases at V and 4 bases at J, with 32 bases between the two ends. In germline, CDR1 is TSWWSYY, CDR2 QGS. The DNA for the CDR3 is TGTGCTCTTGGGGAATCTTTGACCTACATGGGGGCCCGTTTTCTAGGCGATAAACTCATCTTT. This sequence encodes CALGESLTYMGARFLGDKLIF.

Notes on this clone: TCRdb assigns this DNA the protein of a much larger clone, which departs from its translation at residue 7; this likely reflects a read error, and the protein shown comes from translating the DNA. The chain has TRDV1 and TRDJ1, with 8 bases identical to TRDD3. This CDR3 spans 24 amino acids. Per germline, CDR1 TSWWSYY and CDR2 QGS. Trimming cost V 5 bases and J 0 bases; bases outside gene matches: 32. The CDR3 sequence is CALGNVRKSAKLHGGFGNTDKLIF. CDR3 nucleotides: TGTGCTCTTGGGAATGTTAGGAAAAGCGCAAAACTGCATGGGGGATTCGGTAACACCGATAAACTCATCTTT.

About this clone: The protein held in TCRdb is that of a much larger clone and does not match this DNA's translation at residue 8, likely because of a read error; the protein shown is translated from the DNA. This chain uses TRAV38-2/DV8 with TRDJ1; TRDD3 agrees at 11 bases. The J gene, not given by TCRdb, was assigned here from a germline match of the nucleotide sequence. The CDR3 has 19 residues. Germline values: CDR1 TSESDYY, CDR2 QEAYKQQN. The junction had 20 bases not matched to a gene; V was cut back by 5 bases and J by 5 bases. CDR3 nucleotide sequence: TGTGCTTATAGCGGGGTCGGCTGCTGGGGGATACACGCAAGGGATAAACTCATCTTT. It encodes CAYSGVGCWGIHARDKLIF.